These 13 T cell receptor beta chains were sequenced from one sample in a study of neurological immune-mediated disorders. TCRdb re-called the 5' RACE reads with MiXCR, one entry per CDR3 protein. The table shows about 74,000 distinct CDR3 sequences, with roughly 5.6% occurring only once. Sequenced input: PBMCs. The receptors come from a man between 18 and 29 years old with multiple sclerosis.

A few counts support this clonotype. One end of the junction is discordant with germline, which a read error may explain. The DNA for the CDR3 is TGCAGTGCTAGTCGGGTTATGGATAATTCACCCCTCAACTTT. Translating it yields CSASRVMDNSPLNF. The genes are TRBV20-1 and TRBJ1-6; D remains unclear. The CDR3 runs to 14 residues. Germline assignment: CDR1 DFQATT and CDR2 SNEGSKA (reference sequence).

This clonotype appeared many times. This sequence joins TRBV20-1 and TRBJ2-7; 7 bases are a match to TRBD2. With V trimmed by 3 bases and J by 6 bases, 17 bases remained unmatched. The CDR3 covers 16 residues. Germline V gene sequence: CDR1 DFQATT, CDR2 SNEGSKA (reference sequence). CDR3 bases: TGCAGTGCTAGCCCCACCGGGAGCCCCCCGGGAGGCGAGCAGTACTTC. Amino acid sequence: CSASPTGSPPGGEQYF.

This clonotype has at least ten counts. The V gene is TRBV20-1, the J gene TRBJ2-7; D is unclear. The germline V gene has CDR1 DFQATT and CDR2 SNEGSKA (reference sequence). V lost 0 bases and J 4 bases, leaving 13 bases between the germline ends. There are 14 residues in the CDR3. The CDR3 region is CSARDLDSGYEQYF. In nucleotides, the CDR3 is TGCAGTGCTAGAGATCTTGACTCCGGTTACGAGCAGTACTTC.

This clonotype came up a few times. One base away lies a much larger clone, so this may be a sequencing read error. This chain uses TRBV12-3 or TRBV12-4 with TRBJ1-5, with a weak D call TRBD1 (6 bases). CDR3 length: 14 amino acids. The CDR3 DNA reads TGTGCCAGCAGTCATACAGGGAGGGATCAGCCCCAGAATTTT. This sequence encodes CASSHTGRDQPQNF.

The table lists this clonotype with many counts. The rearrangement uses TRBV5-6 and TRBJ2-1; the D is unclear. CDR1 is SGHDT, CDR2 YYEEEE, per germline. CDR3 length: 14 residues. V was cut by 3 bases and J by 3 bases, with 10 bases left in between. The CDR3 loop is CASSSGLNYNEQFF. The CDR3 DNA sequence: TGTGCCAGCAGCTCCGGGCTCAACTACAATGAGCAGTTCTTC.

This clonotype was seen ten or more times. This chain joins TRBV6-4 and TRBJ1-1; possibly TRBD1 for D (5 bases). The V end lost 3 bases, the J end lost 1 base, and 9 bases lay between the germline ends. This CDR3 is 14 amino acids long. In germline, CDR1 is MRHNA, CDR2 SNTAGT. This chain's CDR3 is CASSDGGENTEAFF. For the CDR3, the DNA is TGTGCCAGCAGTGATGGGGGGGAGAACACTGAAGCTTTCTTT.

At least ten counts were recorded for this clonotype. The V and J genes are TRBV6-5 and TRBJ1-2, with D possibly TRBD1 on 6 matching bases. CDR3 length equals 14 residues. The V gene's germline CDR1 is MNHEY and CDR2 SVGAGI. Deletions cut 6 bases from V and 0 bases from J, with 11 bases between. The CDR3 DNA reads as TGTGCCAGCAGGAGGGGGGGCGCTAACTATGGCTACACCTTC. Residues: CASRRGGANYGYTF.

This clonotype occurred many times. The chain links TRBV2 to TRBJ1-1; no clear D. Germline V CDR1 and CDR2: SNHLY, FYNNEI. Trimming cost V 4 bases and J 0 bases, with 6 bases left between them. This CDR3 has 13 residues. The CDR3 DNA sequence: TGTGCCAGCAGTGGACGAATGAACACTGAAGCTTTCTTT. It specifies CASSGRMNTEAFF. Full variable domain (rest looked up from reference TRBV2 and TRBJ1-1): EPEVTQTPSHQVTQMGQEVILRCVPISNHLYFYWYRQILGQKVEFLVSFYNNEISEKSEIFDDQFSVERPDGSNFTLKIRSTKLEDSAMYFCASSGRMNTEAFFGQGTRLTVV.

There are many counts of this clonotype. The rearrangement joins TRBV20-1 to TRBJ2-7; 7 bases are a match to TRBD1. The CDR3 sequence is 13 residues long. With V trimmed by 3 bases and J by 2 bases, 4 bases remained unmatched. Looked up from germline, CDR1 is DFQATT and CDR2 is SNEGSKA (reference sequence). The CDR3 DNA follows: TGCAGTGCTAGGGGACAGCAAACCTACGAGCAGTACTTC. Amino acid sequence: CSARGQQTYEQYF.

This clonotype appeared many times. The rearrangement joins TRBV6-6 to TRBJ1-5; TRBD1 aligns across 9 bases. The CDR3 length is 16 residues. Germline V gives CDR1 MNHNY, CDR2 SVGAGI (reference sequence). J lost 5 bases, V lost 6 bases, and 11 bases had no gene match. Written as DNA, the CDR3 is TGTGCCAGCAGCCGCGGGGACAGGGTAATCGATCAGCCCCAGCATTTT. Protein sequence: CASSRGDRVIDQPQHF.

In its sample, this clonotype was seen many times. This chain links TRBV3-1 with TRBJ2-5, with 9 bases fitting TRBD1. The CDR3 has 16 amino acids. Germline V CDR1 and CDR2: LGHDT, YNNKEL (reference sequence). Trimming at V came to 4 bases and at J to 5 bases, leaving 11 bases not matched to a gene. Written as DNA, the CDR3 is TGTGCCAGCAGCCGCTCCGGGACAGGGAAAGGCGAGACCCAGTACTTC. It specifies CASSRSGTGKGETQYF.

In this sample, this clonotype turned up many times. The V and J genes are TRBV11-3 and TRBJ2-1; tentatively, D is TRBD1 (6 bases). V was cut by 6 bases and J by 4 bases, with 16 bases left in between. Germline V CDR1 and CDR2: SGHNT, YENEEA. This CDR3 has 15 amino acids. The CDR3 DNA reads as TGTGCCAGCAGTCGGGCTGGGGGCGCATACAATGAGCAGTTCTTC. Its protein product is CASSRAGGAYNEQFF. The full variable domain, with the rest looked up from reference TRBV11-3 and TRBJ2-1, is EAGVVQSPRYKIIEKKQPVAFWCNPISGHNTLYWYLQNLGQGPELLIRYENEEAVDDSQLPKDRFSAERLKGVDSTLKIQPAELGDSAVYLCASSRAGGAYNEQFFGPGTRLTVL.

The sample holds many counts of this clonotype. The chain uses TRBV12-3 or TRBV12-4 and TRBJ2-3; D is unclear. The CDR3 sequence is 11 residues long. V was shortened by 7 bases and J by 4 bases, with 6 bases between the two germline ends. As DNA, the CDR3 is TGTGCCAGCATCGGAGCAGATACGCAGTATTTT. Amino acid sequence: CASIGADTQYF.